The rows below give T cell receptor beta chains drawn from one sample of a study of T-cell memory formation after mild COVID-19. TCRdb redid the calling of the 5' RACE reads with MiXCR, one entry per CDR3 protein. The sample shows roughly 510,000 distinct CDR3 sequences, 17% of them seen only once. The specimen was PBMCs or a T cell subset sorted from them (not recorded which). These receptors originate from an adult woman who had mild COVID-19 (a few samples of this study predate the infection). Cell type and time point are not known. The conserved cysteine and the conserved F or W are not part of the CDR3 here.

TRBV3-1 | ASSQEIKTMGDTQY
TRBV7-8 | ASSLVDTYGYT
TRBV4-2 | ASSQGLAGVGTGELF
TRBV19 | ASKPVAGGYEQY
TRBV6-1 | ASSEFNGYT
TRBV25-1 | ASSEYEGYNEQF
TRBV7-6 | ASSLGVGTSGSGYEQY
TRBV6-2/TRBV6-3 | ASSKDYEQY
TRBV12-5 | ASGLYQLNTEAF
TRBV11-2 | ASSLVEDGGYGYT
TRBV19 | ASSIAGVTEAF
TRBV7-6 | ASSRAGSGYNEQF
TRBV11-3 | ASSSTRAGFSYEQY
TRBV7-8 | ATLRDRAPYTQY
TRBV5-1 | ASSLDGRANQETQY
TRBV20-1 | SARRRGVYNEQF
TRBV20-1 | SAITDRTSTDTQY